The rows below give T cell receptor beta chains drawn from one sample of a study of blood T cell repertoires in COVID-19. Profiling relied on immunoSEQ multiplex PCR, and the TCRdb table lists in-frame clones only, not all of them. The data contain roughly 200,000 clones, approximately 86% of them singletons. Material for sequencing was PBMCs or T cells enriched from blood (not recorded which). The receptors stem from a woman in her twenties or thirties who had recovered from COVID-19. The CDR3 runs from the conserved cysteine through the conserved F or W. The order of the fields is V gene, D gene, J gene, clone size, CDR3 protein, CDR3 DNA. A D gene is named only where the DNA matches it firmly. Size tells how often a clone was seen (once, few, many) or the class of an expanded clone, and some rows leave it out.

TRBV7-6,TRBD2,TRBJ2-1,.,CASSSGLATYNEQFF,TGTGCCAGCAGCTCGGGACTAGCCACCTACAATGAGCAGTTCTTC
TRBV18,TRBD1,TRBJ1-4,few,CASSGTAGEKLFF,TGTGCCAGCTCGGGGACAGCGGGCGAAAAACTGTTTTTT
TRBV6-5,.,TRBJ2-1,.,CASSYGLASPDEQFF,TGTGCCAGCAGTTATGGTCTAGCTTCCCCGGATGAGCAGTTCTTC
TRBV27,TRBD2,TRBJ2-5,.,CASSSFSGGAQETQYF,TGTGCCAGCAGTTCGTTTAGCGGGGGGGCCCAAGAGACCCAGTACTTC
TRBV10-3,TRBD1,TRBJ1-1,.,CAISNTGVNTEAFF,TGTGCCATCAGTAATACAGGGGTGAACACTGAAGCTTTCTTT
TRBV14,.,TRBJ2-7,.,CASSQAHYEQYF,TGTGCCAGCAGCCAAGCCCACTACGAGCAGTACTTC
TRBV11-2,.,TRBJ2-1,.,CASSLDGPSSNEQFF,TGTGCCAGCAGCTTAGATGGGCCTAGCAGTAATGAGCAGTTCTTC
TRBV2,.,TRBJ1-6,.,CASLTANSPLHF,TGTGCCAGCTTAACAGCTAATTCACCCCTCCACTTT
TRBV6-1,.,TRBJ1-6,.,CASSEVWQGRNSPLHF,TGTGCCAGCAGTGAAGTATGGCAGGGGCGGAATTCACCCCTCCACTTT
TRBV11-3,TRBD1,TRBJ2-7,.,CASSFPGTGIGEQYF,TGTGCCAGCAGCTTTCCAGGGACAGGGATAGGAGAGCAGTACTTC
TRBV4-2,TRBD2,TRBJ2-3,.,CASSHNPTGGDTDTQYF,TGTGCCAGCAGCCATAACCCAACGGGGGGAGACACAGATACGCAGTATTTT
TRBV27,TRBD2,TRBJ2-7,.,CASSFGREGYEQYF,TGTGCCAGCAGTTTCGGGCGGGAGGGCTACGAGCAGTACTTC
TRBV6-5,.,TRBJ2-7,.,CASSGAGQYF,TGTGCCAGCTCCGGCGCGGGGCAGTACTTC
TRBV4-3,.,TRBJ2-2,many,CASSQDLLPKSNTGELFF,TGCGCCAGCAGCCAAGATTTACTACCAAAGTCGAACACCGGGGAGCTGTTTTTT
TRBV4-2,TRBD1,TRBJ2-4,.,CASSPPPTGGKNIQYF,TGTGCCAGCAGCCCCCCCCCGACAGGGGGCAAAAACATTCAGTACTTC
TRBV19,TRBD2,TRBJ2-3,.,CASSIRRSGGLTDTQYF,TGTGCCAGTAGTATAAGGAGAAGCGGGGGCCTCACAGATACGCAGTATTTT
TRBV30,.,TRBJ2-2,.,CAWSVPRSRREYTGELFF,TGTGCCTGGAGTGTACCCCGGAGTCGGCGGGAATACACCGGGGAGCTGTTTTTT
TRBV7-7,.,TRBJ2-2,.,CASSLVGGNTGELFF,TGTGCCAGCAGCTTAGTAGGGGGAAACACCGGGGAGCTGTTTTTT
TRBV7-8,TRBD1,TRBJ1-1,.,CASSYTGETEAFF,TGTGCCAGCAGTTACACAGGGGAAACTGAAGCTTTCTTT
TRBV19,.,TRBJ1-1,.,CASSISGAVNTEAFF,TGTGCCAGTAGTATTTCAGGGGCAGTGAACACTGAAGCTTTCTTT
TRBV12-3/TRBV12-4,TRBD1,TRBJ2-3,.,CASSPGTAQYF,TGTGCCAGCAGTCCCGGGACAGCGCAGTATTTT
TRBV5-1,TRBD2,TRBJ2-5,.,CASSLAGGGTETQYF,TGCGCCAGCAGCTTGGCTGGCGGGGGAACTGAGACCCAGTACTTC
TRBV28,.,TRBJ1-6,.,CASSFGQTLSSYNSPLHF,TGTGCCAGCAGTTTCGGACAGACATTAAGCTCCTATAATTCACCCCTCCACTTT
TRBV3-1/TRBV3-2,TRBD2,TRBJ2-3,.,CASSTTLAVGTDTQYF,TGTGCCAGCAGCACGACTCTAGCGGTCGGCACAGATACGCAGTATTTT
TRBV6-6,TRBD1,TRBJ2-7,.,CASSYQGQGEYEQYF,TGTGCCAGCAGTTACCAGGGACAGGGAGAATACGAGCAGTACTTC
TRBV13,TRBD1,TRBJ1-3,.,CASSDRDLRSGNTIYF,TGTGCCAGCAGCGACAGGGACTTACGCTCTGGAAACACCATATATTTT
TRBV5-1,.,TRBJ2-1,once,CASSLEGVEQFF,TGCGCCAGCAGCTTGGAGGGGGTTGAGCAGTTCTTC
TRBV6-5,.,TRBJ1-6,.,CASSYAGAAYNSPLHF,TGTGCCAGCAGTTATGCAGGGGCGGCCTATAATTCACCCCTCCACTTT
TRBV2,.,TRBJ1-5,.,CASSDTFYQPQHF,TGTGCCAGCAGTGATACTTTTTACCAGCCCCAGCATTTT
TRBV7-9,.,TRBJ1-2,.,CASSYRADYGYTF,TGTGCCAGCAGCTACAGGGCAGACTATGGCTACACCTTC
TRBV11-2,TRBD1,TRBJ1-1,once,CASSKTQGAYTEAFF,TGTGCCAGCAGCAAAACCCAGGGGGCGTACACTGAAGCTTTCTTT
TRBV19,TRBD2,TRBJ2-1,.,CASSNRLAGKLNEQFF,TGTGCCAGTAGTAACCGACTAGCGGGAAAGTTAAATGAGCAGTTCTTC
TRBV11-3,.,TRBJ1-1,.,CASSLDLSTEAFF,TGTGCCAGCAGCTTAGATCTGAGCACTGAAGCTTTCTTT
TRBV7-2,.,TRBJ2-3,.,CASSFEATDTQYF,TGTGCCAGCAGCTTCGAAGCGACAGATACGCAGTATTTT
TRBV2,.,TRBJ2-5,few,CASSLERSGETQYF,TGTGCCAGCAGCTTAGAAAGGTCCGGGGAGACCCAGTACTTC
TRBV7-9,TRBD1,TRBJ2-5,once,CASSLTGRQETQYF,TGTGCCAGCAGCTTGACAGGGCGCCAAGAGACCCAGTACTTC
TRBV2,.,TRBJ1-1,.,CASSQTGQNTEAFF,TGTGCCAGCAGTCAAACGGGACAGAACACTGAAGCTTTCTTT
TRBV6-1,TRBD2,TRBJ2-1,.,CASSDPTSGRRDEQFF,TGTGCCAGCAGTGACCCCACTAGCGGGAGACGGGATGAGCAGTTCTTC
TRBV7-8,.,TRBJ1-1,.,CASSPPGGTEAFF,TGTGCCAGCAGCCCGCCGGGTGGCACTGAAGCTTTCTTT
TRBV19,TRBD1,TRBJ1-1,once,CASRGGQINTEAFF,TGTGCCAGTAGAGGGGGACAGATAAACACTGAAGCTTTCTTT
TRBV7-7,.,TRBJ2-5,.,CASSLSGQPQETQYF,TGTGCTAGCAGCCTTTCGGGACAACCACAAGAGACCCAGTACTTC
TRBV27,TRBD1,TRBJ1-1,.,CASLIRQGRDTEAFF,TGTGCCAGCCTCATCAGACAGGGCCGGGACACTGAAGCTTTCTTT
TRBV9,TRBD1,TRBJ1-3,few,CASSVGTGGNTIYF,TGTGCCAGCAGCGTCGGGACAGGGGGAAACACCATATATTTT
TRBV30,TRBD1,TRBJ1-3,.,CAWRATRTGGPGNTIYF,TGTGCCTGGAGAGCCACTCGGACAGGGGGCCCTGGAAACACCATATATTTT
TRBV9,TRBD1,TRBJ2-5,many,CASSVGDRAGTQYF,TGTGCCAGCAGCGTAGGGGACAGGGCTGGGACCCAGTACTTC
TRBV20-1,.,TRBJ2-5,.,CSASGVTGTEETQYF,TGCAGTGCTAGTGGGGTCACAGGAACGGAGGAGACCCAGTACTTC
TRBV5-1,.,TRBJ2-1,.,CASSLTAGSSEQFF,TGCGCCAGCAGCTTGACGGCAGGGTCCAGCGAGCAGTTCTTC
TRBV11-2,.,TRBJ2-7,few,CASSQGRVYEQYF,TGTGCCAGCAGCCAGGGAAGGGTTTACGAGCAGTACTTC
TRBV7-2,.,TRBJ2-7,once,CASSWGPAKTYEQYF,TGTGCCAGCAGTTGGGGGCCAGCGAAGACCTACGAGCAGTACTTC
TRBV7-2,TRBD1,TRBJ1-2,.,CASSFGTGNNYGYTF,TGTGCCAGCAGCTTCGGGACAGGGAATAACTATGGCTACACCTTC
TRBV11-3,TRBD1,TRBJ1-6,.,CARTGPNSPLHF,TGTGCCAGGACAGGGCCTAATTCACCCCTCCACTTT
TRBV7-5,.,TRBJ2-1,once,CARSSPTAGGAYNEQFF,TGTGCCAGAAGCTCACCAACAGCGGGAGGAGCGTACAATGAGCAGTTCTTC
TRBV6-1,.,TRBJ1-4,.,CASSEIGATNEKLFF,TGTGCCAGCAGTGAAATCGGGGCAACTAATGAAAAACTGTTTTTT
TRBV6-2/TRBV6-3,.,TRBJ1-1,.,CASSYTRTEAFF,TGTGCCAGCAGTTATACTCGGACTGAAGCTTTCTTT
TRBV27,TRBD1,TRBJ1-1,.,CASSDRGPGTEAFF,TGTGCCAGCAGTGACAGGGGGCCGGGCACTGAAGCTTTCTTT
TRBV9,TRBD1,TRBJ1-2,.,CASSVDRGSYTF,TGTGCCAGCAGCGTAGACAGGGGAAGCTACACCTTC
TRBV30,.,TRBJ1-1,.,CAWSGQQNTEAFF,TGTGCCTGGTCGGGACAACAGAACACTGAAGCTTTCTTT
TRBV6-5,TRBD2,TRBJ2-7,.,CASGGLAGEQYF,TGTGCCAGCGGGGGACTAGCGGGCGAGCAGTACTTC
TRBV18,.,TRBJ1-2,.,CASSPAGVGYTF,TGTGCCAGCTCACCGGCTGGAGTAGGCTACACCTTC